This T cell receptor beta chain appears in the sequencing data of a study of blood T cell repertoires in COVID-19. Original analysis: Amplifying reference gene primers gave estimates of nucleated cell counts. Clones were sequenced by immunoSEQ multiplex PCR, and TCRdb holds only the in-frame ones, with some missing. V, J and clone size are those of that table, while D and trimming were read from the DNA. The repertoire holds some 320,000 clones, around 87% seen once, with 5.3% in the top ten. Symptom resolution, clearance, or two negative PCRs marked the recovered donors of Cohort 3. This CDR3 region has 17 residues. The V gene's germline CDR1 is SGHKS and CDR2 YYEKEE (reference sequence). Trimming took 3 bases from V and 2 from J; bases not matched to a gene: 12.

Specimen: PBMCs or T cells enriched from blood (not recorded which). This chain connects TRBV5-5 to TRBJ1-1; 8 positions match TRBD1. This TCR was sampled from a woman aged 25-40 years who had recovered from COVID-19. The CDR3 coding sequence is TGTGCCAGCAGCTCTGATATAGGACAGGGAGGAAACACTGAAGCTTTCTTT. This translates into CASSSDIGQGGNTEAFF.